The next 26 T cell receptor beta chains were all read from a single sample in a study of blood T cell repertoires in COVID-19. The repertoire was sequenced with immunoSEQ multiplex PCR; TCRdb's copy has only in-frame clones and lacks some. The top ten hold 9.5% to 14% of the sample, which has around 130,000 clones, roughly 72% seen once. The sample taken for sequencing was peripheral blood. These TCRs come from a human donor in a cohort sampled during active COVID-19.

The V call is TRBV10-3, the J call TRBJ1-6; 10 bases fit TRBD1. The V gene end was trimmed by 4 bases and the J gene end by 7 bases; junction bases not matched to a gene: 4. Germline V gene data show CDR1 as ENHRY and CDR2 as SYGVKD. The CDR3 has 15 residues. In nucleotides, the CDR3 is TGTGCCATCAGTGCCGGGACAGGGGAGAATTCACCCCTCCACTTT. It is translated as CAISAGTGENSPLHF.

The J gene is TRBJ2-1, the V gene TRBV2; the match to TRBD1 covers 8 bases. The CDR3 covers 14 residues. CDR1 is SNHLY and CDR2 is FYNNEI in the germline V gene. The junction had 6 bases not matched to a gene; V was cut back by 7 bases and J by 4 bases. Here the CDR3 reads CASILGQGYNEQFF. The CDR3 coding sequence is TGTGCCAGCATCTTAGGACAGGGATACAATGAGCAGTTCTTC.

This chain connects TRBV3-1 (or the pseudogene TRBV3-2) to TRBJ1-3, with D hard to call. Germline lookup yields CDR1 LGHDT and CDR2 YNNKEL (reference sequence). The CDR3 has 18 amino acids. V was clipped by 0 bases and J by 0 bases, with 15 bases between them. The CDR3 DNA is TGTGCCAGCAGCCAAGATTATCGGGTCCGGAGCTCTGGAAACACCATATATTTT. Amino acids: CASSQDYRVRSSGNTIYF.

The chain uses TRBV30 and TRBJ1-2; D may be TRBD1 (5 bases). The V gene's germline CDR1 is GTSNPN and CDR2 SVGIG (reference sequence). Trimming shortened V by 3 bases and J by 0 bases, and 14 bases separated the two germline ends. The CDR3 sequence is 15 residues long. The CDR3 region is CAWRRRDSANYGYTF. The CDR3 DNA is TGTGCCTGGAGGAGGAGGGACTCGGCTAACTATGGCTACACCTTC.

V gene TRBV6-5 combines with J gene TRBJ1-5; no clear D gene. V dropped 7 bases and J dropped 9 bases, with 16 bases sitting between them. The CDR3 spans 13 residues. CDR1 MNHEY and CDR2 SVGAGI come from the germline V gene. The CDR3 protein is CASTGRADRPQHF. DNA of the CDR3: TGTGCCAGCACTGGGAGGGCCGATCGGCCCCAGCATTTT.

This chain links TRBV9 with TRBJ2-5; tentatively, D is TRBD2 (5 bases). Germline values: CDR1 SGDLS, CDR2 YYNGEE. This CDR3 has 13 amino acids. V was clipped by 4 bases and J by 5 bases, with 12 bases between them. CDR3 nucleotide sequence: TGTGCCAGCAGCCCAGTTGGCGGGGAGACCCAGTACTTC. Its translation: CASSPVGGETQYF.

This clone has just a few counts. The CDR3 here is CASSPGGNTEAFF. Here the CDR3 DNA reads TGCGCCAGCAGCCCCGGGGGGAACACTGAAGCTTTCTTT. The rearrangement uses TRBV5-1 and TRBJ1-1; a possible D gene is TRBD1 (5 bases). The CDR3 runs 13 residues. V was shortened by 4 bases and J by 1 base, with 8 bases between the two germline ends. Per the germline V gene, CDR1 is SGHRS and CDR2 is YFSETQ. Combining the CDR3 with reference TRBV5-1 and TRBJ1-1 gives the whole variable domain KAGVTQTPRYLIKTRGQQVTLSCSPISGHRSVSWYQQTPGQGLQFLFEYFSETQRNKGNFPGRFSGRQFSNSRSEMNVSTLELGDSALYLCASSPGGNTEAFFGQGTRLTVV.

The CDR3 region has the DNA TGTGCCTGGAGACAGGGGTTATGGGATGAGCAGTTCTTC. This gives the protein CAWRQGLWDEQFF. This chain uses TRBV30 with TRBJ2-1; TRBD1 matches 7 bases. CDR1 is GTSNPN, CDR2 SVGIG, per germline (reference sequence). CDR3 length equals 13 residues. Losses at the gene ends were 3 bases for V and 8 bases for J; bases not matched to a gene: 7.

The chain uses TRBV11-2 and TRBJ1-1; 9 positions agree with TRBD1. V lost 6 bases, J lost 8 bases, and 10 bases stayed unmatched. The CDR3 runs 14 residues. Germline V gene lookup returns CDR1 SGHAT and CDR2 FQNNGV. The CDR3: CASSYDRGVLEAFF. The CDR3 DNA reads as TGTGCCAGCAGTTATGACAGGGGGGTTTTGGAAGCTTTCTTT. The entire variable domain, with the rest obtained from reference TRBV11-2 and TRBJ1-1, is as follows: EAGVAQSPRYKIIEKRQSVAFWCNPISGHATLYWYQQILGQGPKLLIQFQNNGVVDDSQLPKDRFSAERLKGVDSTLKIQPAKLEDSAVYLCASSYDRGVLEAFFGQGTRLTVV.

This rearrangement joins TRBV6-6 to TRBJ1-2, with D maybe TRBD1 (6 bases). Germline V CDR1 and CDR2: MNHNY, SVGAGI (reference sequence). The V and J ends lost 2 bases and 5 bases respectively, with 15 bases between them. This CDR3 comprises 15 residues. The CDR3 sequence: CASSYQQGRGYGYTF. CDR3 DNA: TGTGCCAGCAGTTACCAACAGGGTAGAGGGTATGGCTACACCTTC.

This chain uses TRBV6-5 with TRBJ1-5, with D perhaps matching TRBD1 (5 bases). V shed 6 bases and J shed 0 bases, with 9 bases lying between them. The CDR3 has 14 residues. Looked up from germline, CDR1 is MNHEY and CDR2 is SVGAGI. CDR3 nucleotides: TGTGCCAGCAGCTCAGGGAATAGCAATCAGCCCCAGCATTTT. This sequence encodes CASSSGNSNQPQHF.

Of note for this clone: Mismatch with germline at one junction end may stem from a read error. Here the CDR3 reads CAWRGWTGDNNGYTF. DNA of the CDR3: TGTGCCTGGAGGGGTTGGACAGGGGATAACAATGGCTACACCTTC. The chain joins TRBV30 to TRBJ1-2; 9 bases map to TRBD1. The CDR3 totals 15 residues. Germline loops: CDR1 GTSNPN, CDR2 SVGIG (reference sequence).

The chain carries TRBV12-3 or TRBV12-4 and TRBJ1-2; D not resolved. V was clipped by 5 bases and J by 3 bases, with 10 bases between them. The CDR3 totals 13 residues. The CDR3 region is CASSRDSYYGYTF. CDR3 DNA sequence: TGTGCCAGCAGTCGGGATTCTTACTATGGCTACACCTTC.

The chain couples TRBV6-5 to TRBJ1-4; 9 bases agree with TRBD1. The CDR3 runs 14 residues. Trimming took 8 bases from V and 4 from J; bases not matched to a gene: 5. The germline V gene has CDR1 MNHEY and CDR2 SVGAGI. This chain's CDR3 is CASLGQGHNEKLFF. CDR3 coding DNA: TGTGCCAGCTTGGGACAGGGCCATAATGAAAAACTGTTTTTT.

This chain connects TRBV6-1 to TRBJ2-3; 7 bases align to TRBD1. Germline V gene lookup returns CDR1 MNHNS and CDR2 SASEGT. The length of the CDR3 is 17 residues. With V trimmed by 1 base and J by 1 base, 8 bases remained unmatched. This chain's CDR3 is CASSEESRGTGTDTQYF. CDR3 nucleotides: TGTGCCAGCAGTGAAGAGTCGAGGGGGACAGGCACAGATACGCAGTATTTT.

This chain links TRBV5-4 with TRBJ1-2; the match to TRBD1 covers 10 bases. The V segment lost 5 bases and the J segment 8 bases; nucleotides outside the gene matches: 12. This CDR3 is 15 amino acids long. Germline V gene data show CDR1 as SGHNT and CDR2 as YYREEE (reference sequence). DNA for the CDR3: TGTGCCAGCAGATCAGGAGCCGGGACAGGGGCCGGCTACACCTTC. This sequence encodes CASRSGAGTGAGYTF.

The rearrangement uses TRBV5-6 and TRBJ1-4; weak D call: TRBD1 (5 bases). Germline CDR1 SGHDT, CDR2 YYEEEE. This CDR3 has 16 residues. V dropped 4 bases and J dropped 0 bases, with 13 bases sitting between them. The DNA for the CDR3 is TGTGCCAGCAGCCCCCGGCAGGGTGCAACTAATGAAAAACTGTTTTTT. Amino acid sequence: CASSPRQGATNEKLFF.

This chain connects TRBV6-6 to TRBJ1-6; D is ambiguous. The CDR3 sequence is 13 residues long. V was shortened by 2 bases and J by 7 bases, with 6 bases between the two germline ends. Germline values: CDR1 MNHNY, CDR2 SVGAGI (reference sequence). The CDR3 here is CASSYDGNSPLHF. In DNA, the CDR3 is TGTGCCAGCAGTTACGACGGGAATTCACCCCTCCACTTT.

The V gene is TRBV9, the J gene TRBJ2-4, with 8 bases identical to TRBD2. CDR1 and CDR2 (germline): SGDLS, YYNGEE. There are 15 residues in the CDR3. V shed 0 bases, J shed 3 bases, and the junction held 2 bases outside the gene matches. The chain's CDR3 is CASSVAAGDKNIQYF. CDR3 coding DNA: TGTGCCAGCAGCGTAGCAGCGGGGGACAAAAACATTCAGTACTTC.

This clone was seen only once. The rearrangement links TRBV10-1 to TRBJ2-2; the D is unclear. Germline assignment: CDR1 WNHNN and CDR2 SYGVQD (reference sequence). There are 14 residues in the CDR3. V shed 7 bases and J shed 5 bases, with 14 bases lying between them. The CDR3 bases are TGCGCCAGCAAGTCGACTTTGCTAACCGGGGAGCTGTTTTTT. It is translated as CASKSTLLTGELFF.

The chain employs TRBV7-9 and TRBJ1-2; 8 nucleotides match TRBD1. The CDR3 totals 14 residues. Per germline, CDR1 SEHNR and CDR2 FQNEAQ (reference sequence). V was pared by 5 bases and J by 3 bases, with 5 bases of the junction left unmatched. The CDR3 region is CASSPTTGDYGYTF. CDR3 bases: TGTGCCAGCAGCCCTACGACAGGGGACTATGGCTACACCTTC.

J is TRBJ2-7 and V is TRBV30, with 11 bases lining up with TRBD1. Germline CDR1 GTSNPN, CDR2 SVGIG (reference sequence). Trimming took 5 bases from V and 2 from J; bases not matched to a gene: 5. The CDR3 is 14 amino acids. The CDR3 DNA is TGTGCCTGGGGAAGGGGACAGGGGGCCTACGAGCAGTACTTC. Its protein product is CAWGRGQGAYEQYF.

The genes are TRBV5-1 and TRBJ2-3; perhaps TRBD2 as D (5 bases). The V end lost 4 bases, the J end lost 5 bases, and 17 bases lay between the germline ends. Germline V gives CDR1 SGHRS, CDR2 YFSETQ. The CDR3 spans 15 residues. The CDR3 region is CASSDGSVTRDTQYF. The CDR3 DNA reads as TGCGCCAGCAGCGACGGGTCCGTAACTAGAGATACGCAGTATTTT. The complete variable domain, with remaining parts taken from reference TRBV5-1 and TRBJ2-3, reads KAGVTQTPRYLIKTRGQQVTLSCSPISGHRSVSWYQQTPGQGLQFLFEYFSETQRNKGNFPGRFSGRQFSNSRSEMNVSTLELGDSALYLCASSDGSVTRDTQYFGPGTRLTVL.

The chain recombines TRBV7-7 with TRBJ2-7, with 10 positions matching TRBD2. This CDR3 comprises 15 residues. Germline V lookup: CDR1 SSHAT, CDR2 FNYEAQ (reference sequence). The junction had 0 bases not matched to a gene; V was cut back by 1 base and J by 0 bases. Here the CDR3 DNA reads TGTGCCAGCAGCTTAGGGACTAGCGGCTCCTACGAGCAGTACTTC. Translating gives CASSLGTSGSYEQYF.

CDR3 sequence reads: CASSPGQATIPTQETQYF. Written as DNA, the CDR3 is TGTGCCAGCAGCCCGGGACAGGCGACCATCCCGACACAAGAGACCCAGTACTTC. This chain connects TRBV14 to TRBJ2-5; 8 positions agree with TRBD1. The CDR3 is made up of 18 amino acids. Germline-derived CDR1 and CDR2 are SGHDN and FVKESK. After removal of 4 bases from V and 2 bases from J, the junction contained 15 bases not matched to a gene.

This chain joins TRBV2 and TRBJ1-1; D remains unclear. The CDR3 consists of 15 residues. The V end was cut by 4 bases, the J end by 0 bases, with 12 bases between. Germline V gene lookup returns CDR1 SNHLY and CDR2 FYNNEI. In nucleotides, the CDR3 is TGTGCCAGCAGTGCTGGCAGATTGGTGAACACTGAAGCTTTCTTT. Translating gives CASSAGRLVNTEAFF.